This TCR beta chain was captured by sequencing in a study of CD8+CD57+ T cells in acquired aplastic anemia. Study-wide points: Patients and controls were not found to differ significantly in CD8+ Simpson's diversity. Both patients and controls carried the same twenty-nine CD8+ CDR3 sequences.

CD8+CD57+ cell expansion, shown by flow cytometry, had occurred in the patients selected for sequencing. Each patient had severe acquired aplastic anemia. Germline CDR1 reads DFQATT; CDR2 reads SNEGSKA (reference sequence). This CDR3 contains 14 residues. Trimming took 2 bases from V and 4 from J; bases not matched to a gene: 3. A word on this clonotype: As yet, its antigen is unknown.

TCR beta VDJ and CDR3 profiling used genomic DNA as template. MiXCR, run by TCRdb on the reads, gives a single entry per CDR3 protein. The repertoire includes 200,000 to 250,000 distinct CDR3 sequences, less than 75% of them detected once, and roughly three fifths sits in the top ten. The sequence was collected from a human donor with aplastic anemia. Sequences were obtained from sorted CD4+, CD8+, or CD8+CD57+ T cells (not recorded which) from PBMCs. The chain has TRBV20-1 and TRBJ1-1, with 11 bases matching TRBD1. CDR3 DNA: TGCAGTGCTAGACTAGGACAGGGGGCCACTGAAGCTTTCTTT. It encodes CSARLGQGATEAFF.